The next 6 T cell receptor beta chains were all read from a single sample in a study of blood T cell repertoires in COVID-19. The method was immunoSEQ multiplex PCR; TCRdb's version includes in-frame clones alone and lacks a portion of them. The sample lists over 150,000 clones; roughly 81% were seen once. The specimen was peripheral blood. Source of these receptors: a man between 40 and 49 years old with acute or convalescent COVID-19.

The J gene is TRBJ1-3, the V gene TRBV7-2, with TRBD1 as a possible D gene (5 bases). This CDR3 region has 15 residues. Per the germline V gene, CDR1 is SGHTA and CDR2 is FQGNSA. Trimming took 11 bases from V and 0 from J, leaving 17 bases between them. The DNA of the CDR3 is TGTGCCGAACCCGAGGTGGGGCACTCTGGAAACACCATATATTTT. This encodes CAEPEVGHSGNTIYF. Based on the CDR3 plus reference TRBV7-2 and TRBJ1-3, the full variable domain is GAGVSQSPSNKVTEKGKDVELRCDPISGHTALYWYRQSLGQGLEFLIYFQGNSAPDKSGLPSDRFSAERTGGSVSTLTIQRTQQEDSAVYLCAEPEVGHSGNTIYFGEGSWLTVV.

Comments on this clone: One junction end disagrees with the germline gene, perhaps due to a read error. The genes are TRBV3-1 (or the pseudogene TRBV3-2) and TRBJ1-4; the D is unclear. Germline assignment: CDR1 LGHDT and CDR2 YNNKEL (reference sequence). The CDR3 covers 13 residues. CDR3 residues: CASSQDWASHQVF. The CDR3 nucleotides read TGTGCCAGCAGCCAAGATTGGGCAAGCCACCAAGTTTTT.

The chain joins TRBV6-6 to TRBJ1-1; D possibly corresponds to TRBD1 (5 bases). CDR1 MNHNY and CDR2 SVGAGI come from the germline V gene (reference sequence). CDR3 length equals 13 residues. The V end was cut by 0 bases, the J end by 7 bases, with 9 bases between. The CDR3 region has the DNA TGTGCCAGCAGTTACTCAAAAACAGGTGAAGCTTTCTTT. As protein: CASSYSKTGEAFF.

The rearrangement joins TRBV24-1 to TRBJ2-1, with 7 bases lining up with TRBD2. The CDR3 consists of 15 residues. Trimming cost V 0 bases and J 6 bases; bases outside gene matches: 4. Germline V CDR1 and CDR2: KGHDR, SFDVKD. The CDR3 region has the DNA TGTGCCACCAGTGATTTGCTTTCGGGGGGCAATGAGCAGTTCTTC. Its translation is CATSDLLSGGNEQFF.

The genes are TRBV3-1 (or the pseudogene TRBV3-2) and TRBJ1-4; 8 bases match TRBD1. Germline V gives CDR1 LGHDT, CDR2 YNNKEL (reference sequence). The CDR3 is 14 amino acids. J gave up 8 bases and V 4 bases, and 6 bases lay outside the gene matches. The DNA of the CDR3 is TGTGCCAGCAGCCGAGGACAGGGAGGAGAAAAACTGTTTTTT. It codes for CASSRGQGGEKLFF.

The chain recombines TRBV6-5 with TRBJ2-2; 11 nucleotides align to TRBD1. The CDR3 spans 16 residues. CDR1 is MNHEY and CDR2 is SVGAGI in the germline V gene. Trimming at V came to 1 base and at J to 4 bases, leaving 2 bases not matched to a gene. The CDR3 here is CASSYLGTGGTGELFF. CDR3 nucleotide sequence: TGTGCCAGCAGTTACTTGGGGACAGGGGGCACCGGGGAGCTGTTTTTT.